The 24 T cell receptor beta chains reported below all come from one sample, sequenced in a study of T cells in tuberculosis. This sample's time point: new active TB diagnosis, blood taken before or within 7 days of starting treatment. Sequencing was performed with immunoSEQ multiplex PCR; in TCRdb, only in-frame clones are kept and a portion is missing. Of 25,000 to 35,000 clones in the sample, more than 70% were seen once. Source: PBMCs, taken at tuberculosis diagnosis. The receptors originated from an adult with tuberculosis.

This clone was recorded once. The chain combines TRBV4-2 with TRBJ2-3; D is possibly TRBD1 (5 bases). The germline V gene has CDR1 LGHNA and CDR2 YNFKEQ. V was shortened by 1 base and J by 3 bases, with 11 bases between the two germline ends. The CDR3 loop spans 15 amino acids. In DNA form, the CDR3 reads TGTGCCAGCAGCCAAGTAGTAGACAGAACAGATACGCAGTATTTT. It codes for CASSQVVDRTDTQYF.

V and J are TRBV5-1 and TRBJ2-2; D may be TRBD2 (6 bases). Trimming pared 3 bases from V and 6 bases from J, leaving 15 bases between. Germline V gene data show CDR1 as SGHRS and CDR2 as YFSETQ. The CDR3 sequence is 15 residues long. DNA of the CDR3: TGCGCCAGCAGCTCAGCAGGGCGGAGGGCCGGGGAGCTGTTTTTT. Amino acids: CASSSAGRRAGELFF.

The rearrangement uses TRBV5-1 and TRBJ2-7, with 10 nucleotides matching TRBD2. The CDR3 consists of 15 residues. CDR1 is SGHRS, CDR2 YFSETQ, per germline. The junction had 8 bases not matched to a gene; V was cut back by 3 bases and J by 5 bases. The CDR3 spells CASSWKAGGPNEQYF. For the CDR3, the DNA is TGCGCCAGCAGCTGGAAAGCGGGAGGGCCAAACGAGCAGTACTTC.

The rearrangement uses TRBV14 and TRBJ2-2; no clear D. From germline, CDR1 is SGHDN and CDR2 FVKESK. Trimming removed 5 bases from V and 4 bases from J, with 14 bases in between. The CDR3 is 15 residues long. The CDR3 loop reads CASSFFGPSTGELFF. For the CDR3, the DNA is TGTGCCAGCAGCTTCTTTGGCCCGTCCACCGGGGAGCTGTTTTTT.

The chain joins TRBV5-5 to TRBJ2-1; TRBD2 agrees at 12 bases. V dropped 3 bases and J dropped 10; count of bases not matched to a gene: 5. The germline V gene has CDR1 SGHKS and CDR2 YYEKEE (reference sequence). The CDR3 has 14 amino acids. The CDR3 coding sequence is TGTGCCAGCAGCTACACGACTAGCGGGGGAGAGCAGTTCTTC. Translating gives CASSYTTSGGEQFF.

This chain links TRBV18 with TRBJ2-7, with 8 bases lining up with TRBD2. The V gene end was trimmed by 6 bases and the J gene end by 3 bases; junction bases not matched to a gene: 16. Germline V CDR1 and CDR2: KGHSH, LQKENI. The CDR3 spans 17 residues. CDR3 protein: CASSSSPLSGSHYEQYF. For the CDR3, the DNA is TGTGCCAGCTCGTCATCACCCTTGAGCGGGAGTCACTACGAGCAGTACTTC.

A single count supports this clone. The chain carries TRBV27 and TRBJ2-5; TRBD1 might be the D (6 bases). Germline V gene sequence: CDR1 MNHEY, CDR2 SMNVEV (reference sequence). V was pared by 4 bases and J by 0 bases, with 12 bases between. The CDR3 covers 15 residues. CDR3 in DNA: TGTGCCAGCAGTTCGGCAACAGGGTACCAAGAGACCCAGTACTTC. This codes for CASSSATGYQETQYF.

CDR3 DNA: TGTGCCAGCAGTGATGGAATGGGTGGGGACAGGATCTCGGAGGAGCAGTACTTC. Translated: CASSDGMGGDRISEEQYF. The chain joins TRBV2 to TRBJ2-7; 8 bases are a match to TRBD1. From germline, CDR1 is SNHLY and CDR2 FYNNEI. CDR3 length equals 18 residues. V was clipped by 3 bases and J by 7 bases; unmatched bases: 20.

The chain links TRBV19 to TRBJ2-1; the match to TRBD2 covers 13 bases. This CDR3 has 14 amino acids. V shed 7 bases and J 10 bases; nucleotides not matched to a gene: 7. Looked up from germline, CDR1 is LNHDA and CDR2 is SQIVND (reference sequence). The CDR3 coding sequence is TGTGCCAGTAAAGGACTAGCGGGAGTCGGGGAGCAGTTCTTC. Amino acid sequence: CASKGLAGVGEQFF.

The V and J genes are TRBV28 and TRBJ2-7; 9 bases agree with TRBD1. The CDR3 runs to 16 residues. V lost 1 base, J lost 4 bases, and 8 bases stayed unmatched. In germline, CDR1 is MDHEN, CDR2 SYDVKM. The chain's CDR3 is CASSLFSGQGFYEQYF. CDR3 coding DNA: TGTGCCAGCAGTTTATTTTCAGGACAGGGGTTTTACGAGCAGTACTTC.

This clone has only a few counts. The chain combines TRBV28 with TRBJ2-7; 9 nucleotides match TRBD2. J gave up 6 bases and V 5 bases, and 11 bases lay outside the gene matches. The CDR3 length is 15 residues. CDR1 and CDR2 from the germline V gene are MDHEN and SYDVKM. CDR3 sequence: CASSPSSGNVLEQYF. DNA of the CDR3: TGTGCCAGCAGTCCCTCTAGCGGGAACGTCCTCGAGCAGTACTTC.

The chain joins TRBV18 to TRBJ1-2; 8 bases fit TRBD1. The CDR3 runs to 14 residues. Germline CDR1 and CDR2: KGHSH and LQKENI. V lost 3 bases to trimming and J lost 1 base; unmatched junction nucleotides: 1. CDR3 in amino acids: CASSPGQDNYGYTF. Written as DNA, the CDR3 is TGTGCCAGCTCACCGGGACAGGATAACTATGGCTACACCTTC.

The chain is built from TRBV27 and TRBJ2-7, with D tentatively TRBD1 (6 bases). Deletions cut 4 bases from V and 6 bases from J, with 13 bases between. CDR3 length equals 13 residues. Germline values: CDR1 MNHEY, CDR2 SMNVEV (reference sequence). This CDR3 is CASSSNRVGEQYF. DNA of the CDR3: TGTGCCAGCAGTTCTAACAGGGTCGGCGAGCAGTACTTC.

This clone was counted only a few times. The chain combines TRBV7-2 with TRBJ1-6; D is possibly TRBD1 (6 bases). The CDR3 is 12 amino acids. Germline CDR1 SGHTA, CDR2 FQGNSA. The ends were cut back, 5 bases at V and 11 bases at J, with 10 bases in the middle. As DNA, the CDR3 is TGTGCCAGCAGCCGCACAGGGACACCCCTCCACTTT. Amino acid sequence: CASSRTGTPLHF.

This clone was found once. V is TRBV4-1 and J is TRBJ2-1, with a possible D match to TRBD2 (6 bases). V dropped 4 bases and J dropped 12 bases, with 25 bases sitting between them. Germline assignment: CDR1 MGHRA and CDR2 YSYEKL. This CDR3 contains 16 residues. DNA for the CDR3: TGCGCCAGCAGCCCCAATGGCCGGGACTTGCCCTTTAGGCAGTTCTTC. Amino acid sequence: CASSPNGRDLPFRQFF.

In this sample, this clone turned up a few times. The gene calls are TRBV15 and TRBJ2-3; the D gene is possibly TRBD2 (5 bases). The germline V and J ends were trimmed by 0 bases and 1 base, with 11 bases remaining between them. The CDR3 length is 16 residues. Germline CDR1 is LNHNV and CDR2 is YYDKDF (reference sequence). CDR3 region: CATSRDKAVGTDTQYF. The DNA for the CDR3 is TGTGCCACCAGCAGAGATAAAGCGGTCGGCACAGATACGCAGTATTTT.

The CDR3 nucleotides are TGTGCCAGCTCACCCACCCAGGGGGTCAAAGATACGCAGTATTTT. It specifies CASSPTQGVKDTQYF. The V call is TRBV18, the J call TRBJ2-3, with TRBD1 matching over 7 bases. The trim removed 3 bases at V and 5 bases at J, leaving 8 bases unmatched. Looked up from germline, CDR1 is KGHSH and CDR2 is LQKENI. This CDR3 has 15 amino acids.

The chain is built from TRBV6-6 and TRBJ2-3, with a tentative D call TRBD2 (5 bases). The germline gives CDR1 MNHNY, CDR2 SVGAGI (reference sequence). V lost 11 bases and J lost 3, with 15 bases in between. The CDR3 spans 13 residues. The CDR3 loop reads CAAKTGITDTQYF. DNA of the CDR3: TGTGCCGCCAAAACGGGAATTACAGATACGCAGTATTTT.

This clone was observed a single time. The CDR3 DNA sequence: TGCGCCAGCAGCCAAGAGGGACACATGAACACTGAAGCTTTCTTT. Translating gives CASSQEGHMNTEAFF. The V gene is TRBV4-1, the J gene TRBJ1-1; a weak D match, TRBD1 (6 bases). Germline V gives CDR1 MGHRA, CDR2 YSYEKL. CDR3 size: 15 residues. V was clipped by 0 bases and J by 0 bases, with 8 bases between them.

The chain couples TRBV19 to TRBJ1-1, with a tentative D call TRBD1 (6 bases). The germline gives CDR1 LNHDA, CDR2 SQIVND (reference sequence). The germline V and J ends were trimmed by 5 bases and 6 bases, with 16 bases remaining between them. This CDR3 contains 14 residues. In DNA, the CDR3 is TGTGCCAGTAGTGTTCAGGGGATAAGGGCTGAAGCTTTCTTT. Translated: CASSVQGIRAEAFF. Full variable domain (outside the CDR3, taken from reference TRBV19 and TRBJ1-1): DGGITQSPKYLFRKEGQNVTLSCEQNLNHDAMYWYRQDPGQGLRLIYYSQIVNDFQKGDIAEGYSVSREKKESFPLTVTSAQKNPTAFYLCASSVQGIRAEAFFGQGTRLTVV.

The chain uses TRBV15 and TRBJ1-2; no definite D call. V was pared by 3 bases and J by 8 bases, with 10 bases between. The CDR3 contains 12 residues. The germline CDR1 and CDR2 sequences are LNHNV and YYDKDF (reference sequence). CDR3 DNA sequence: TGTGCCACCAGCAGGTCCCTGGGCGGCTACACCTTC. Translation gives CATSRSLGGYTF.

In DNA form, the CDR3 reads TGCGCCAGCAGTTTCGGACAGGTGGGGGAGACCCAGTACTTC. Translated, it gives CASSFGQVGETQYF. This chain uses TRBV5-1 with TRBJ2-5, with TRBD1 matching 7 bases. The germline V gene encodes CDR1 SGHRS and CDR2 YFSETQ. With V trimmed by 5 bases and J by 5 bases, 9 bases remained unmatched. This CDR3 has 14 amino acids.

The chain recombines TRBV28 with TRBJ2-4; perhaps TRBD2 as D (6 bases). Trimming stripped 7 bases from V and 2 bases from J, with 18 bases between. The germline gives CDR1 MDHEN, CDR2 SYDVKM. The CDR3 spans 16 residues. CDR3 in amino acids: CASTPSGELTKNIQYF. CDR3 sequence (DNA): TGTGCCAGCACCCCATCGGGGGAATTGACCAAAAACATTCAGTACTTC. The full variable domain, in which reference TRBV28 and TRBJ2-4 provide the parts outside the CDR3, is DVKVTQSSRYLVKRTGEKVFLECVQDMDHENMFWYRQDPGLGLRLIYFSYDVKMKEKGDIPEGYSVSREKKERFSLILESASTNQTSMYLCASTPSGELTKNIQYFGAGTRLSVL.

This chain uses TRBV6-1 with TRBJ1-2; a weak D match, TRBD1 (6 bases). Germline CDR1 is MNHNS and CDR2 is SASEGT. Deletions cut 6 bases from V and 5 bases from J, with 13 bases between. The CDR3 is made up of 13 amino acids. The CDR3 reads CASRVGTQYGYTF. The CDR3 DNA is TGTGCCAGCAGGGTAGGGACACAGTATGGCTACACCTTC.